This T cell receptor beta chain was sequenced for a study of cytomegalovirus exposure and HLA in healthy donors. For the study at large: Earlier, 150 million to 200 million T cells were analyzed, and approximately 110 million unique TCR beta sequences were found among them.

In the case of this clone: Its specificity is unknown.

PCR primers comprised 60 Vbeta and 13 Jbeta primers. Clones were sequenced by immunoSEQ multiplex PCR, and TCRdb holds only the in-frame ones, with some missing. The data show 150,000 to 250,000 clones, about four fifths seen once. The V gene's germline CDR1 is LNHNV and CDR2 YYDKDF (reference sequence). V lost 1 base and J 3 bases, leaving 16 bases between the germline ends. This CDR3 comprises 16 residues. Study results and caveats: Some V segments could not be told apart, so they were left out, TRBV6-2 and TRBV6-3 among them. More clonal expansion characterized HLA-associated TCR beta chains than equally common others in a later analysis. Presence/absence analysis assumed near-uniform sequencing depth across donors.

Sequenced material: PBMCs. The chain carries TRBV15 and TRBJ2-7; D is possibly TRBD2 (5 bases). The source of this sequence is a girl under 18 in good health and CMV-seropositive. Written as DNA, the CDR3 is TGTGCCACCAGCAGAGGAGGGTTGGCGTCAGTCTACGAGCAGTACTTC. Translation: CATSRGGLASVYEQYF.